One and the same sample provided the 22 T cell receptor beta chains below, sequenced in a study of blood T cell repertoires in COVID-19. This table comes from immunoSEQ multiplex PCR, and its TCRdb copy is limited to in-frame clones, with some not included. The sample lists 90,000 to 120,000 clones; approximately 84% were seen once. The specimen was peripheral blood. These receptors all come from a human donor in a cohort sampled during active COVID-19.

This chain connects TRBV5-4 to TRBJ2-7; D not resolved. The CDR3 loop spans 15 amino acids. Germline loops: CDR1 SGHNT, CDR2 YYREEE (reference sequence). Trimming removed 0 bases at V and 0 bases at J, with 10 bases between. CDR3 loop: CASSLAQASSYEQYV. The CDR3 region has the DNA TGTGCCAGCAGCTTGGCCCAGGCGAGCTCCTACGAGCAGTACGTC.

The chain carries TRBV2 and TRBJ2-2, with 7 bases lining up with TRBD2. Germline CDR1 and CDR2: SNHLY and FYNNEI. CDR3 length: 19 amino acids. After removal of 2 bases from V and 1 base from J, the junction contained 13 bases not matched to a gene. CDR3 coding DNA: TGTGCCAGCAGTGAATCGTTAATGTATGGCGGGAGGAACACCGGGGAGCTGTTTTTT. Its protein is CASSESLMYGGRNTGELFF.

The rearrangement joins TRBV10-3 to TRBJ2-7; 7 nucleotides match TRBD2. The length of the CDR3 is 15 residues. The germline CDR1 and CDR2 sequences are ENHRY and SYGVKD. With V trimmed by 2 bases and J by 4 bases, 8 bases remained unmatched. The CDR3 here is CAISESGGGVYEQYF. The CDR3, as DNA: TGTGCCATCAGTGAGAGCGGCGGGGGAGTATACGAGCAGTACTTC.

This clone was picked up a small number of times. The V call is TRBV24-1, the J call TRBJ2-3; no definite D call. Germline V CDR1 and CDR2: KGHDR, SFDVKD. This CDR3 has 14 residues. Trimming cost V 7 bases and J 0 bases, with 10 bases left between them. The chain's CDR3 is CATSMTTSTDTQYF. The CDR3 DNA is TGTGCCACCAGCATGACGACTAGCACAGATACGCAGTATTTT.

This clone occurred a few times. CDR3 loop: CASSFDSGSYDEQFF. As DNA, the CDR3 is TGCGCCAGCAGCTTCGATAGCGGGAGTTACGATGAGCAGTTCTTC. The genes are TRBV5-1 and TRBJ2-1; 9 nucleotides line up with TRBD2. Germline trimming cut 2 bases from V and 8 bases from J; bases unmatched to any gene: 8. CDR1 SGHRS and CDR2 YFSETQ come from the germline V gene. The CDR3 covers 15 residues.

This rearrangement joins TRBV19 to TRBJ1-4; 9 bases match TRBD1. This CDR3 is 15 amino acids long. The ends lost 4 bases at V and 5 bases at J; junction bases unmatched: 5. From germline, CDR1 is LNHDA and CDR2 SQIVND (reference sequence). CDR3 nucleotide sequence: TGTGCCAGTAGTACACAGGGGGCCGGGAATGAAAAACTGTTTTTT. Its translation is CASSTQGAGNEKLFF.

This sequence joins TRBV18 and TRBJ2-5; TRBD2 matches 16 bases. The CDR3 spans 16 residues. Losses at the gene ends were 3 bases for V and 5 bases for J; bases not matched to a gene: 3. Germline CDR1 and CDR2: KGHSH and LQKENI. The CDR3 region has the DNA TGTGCCAGCTCACCTGGGACTAGCGGGAGGGCCGAGACCCAGTACTTC. It is translated as CASSPGTSGRAETQYF.

The chain uses TRBV10-2 and TRBJ2-1; TRBD2 agrees at 11 bases. Germline-derived CDR1 and CDR2 are WSHSY and SAAADI. J gave up 16 bases and V 8 bases, and 7 bases lay outside the gene matches. The CDR3 sequence is 11 residues long. CDR3 in DNA: TGCGCCAGCGGGGATCTAGCGGGAGGCTTCTTC. As protein: CASGDLAGGFF.

The genes are TRBV10-3 and TRBJ2-3; D might be TRBD2 (6 bases). Per the germline V gene, CDR1 is ENHRY and CDR2 is SYGVKD. Deletions cut 6 bases from V and 5 bases from J, with 9 bases between. The CDR3 covers 12 residues. CDR3 residues: CAISPGGDTQYF. Written as DNA, the CDR3 is TGTGCCATCAGCCCCGGGGGAGATACGCAGTATTTT.

The chain employs TRBV6-2 or TRBV6-3 and TRBJ1-2; D gene uncertain. The CDR3 contains 14 residues. V lost 2 bases to trimming and J lost 4 bases, with 11 bases between them. Germline CDR1 MNHEY, CDR2 SVGEGT. CDR3 amino acids: CASSYGRGLYGYTF. The CDR3 nucleotides are TGTGCCAGCAGTTACGGGAGAGGACTCTATGGCTACACCTTC.

The V and J genes are TRBV7-2 and TRBJ2-7; 7 bases are shared with TRBD1. CDR1 is SGHTA, CDR2 FQGNSA, per germline. There are 15 residues in the CDR3. V dropped 5 bases and J dropped 0; count of bases not matched to a gene: 7. The CDR3 reads CASSEGQANSYEQYF. For the CDR3, the DNA is TGTGCCAGCAGCGAAGGACAGGCGAACTCCTACGAGCAGTACTTC.

V and J are TRBV7-9 and TRBJ1-5; D is unclear. This CDR3 is 8 amino acids long. V was pared by 5 bases and J by 15 bases, with 5 bases between. Germline loops: CDR1 SEHNR, CDR2 FQNEAQ (reference sequence). The CDR3 nucleotides are TGTGCCAGCAGCCCTAGGCATTTT. Its protein is CASSPRHF.

The rearrangement uses TRBV27 and TRBJ2-1, with D possibly being TRBD2 (5 bases). The CDR3 extends over 14 amino acids. Trimming shortened V by 3 bases and J by 2 bases, and 8 bases separated the two germline ends. The germline CDR1 and CDR2 sequences are MNHEY and SMNVEV (reference sequence). CDR3 nucleotides: TGTGCCAGCAGTTTCTCGAGGGCCTACAATGAGCAGTTCTTC. Encoded protein: CASSFSRAYNEQFF.

V is TRBV28 and J is TRBJ1-2, with D unresolved. CDR1 MDHEN and CDR2 SYDVKM come from the germline V gene. CDR3 length: 12 residues. Deletions cut 6 bases from V and 8 bases from J, with 13 bases between. The CDR3 sequence: CASRSVIVGYTF. The CDR3 DNA follows: TGTGCCAGCAGGTCTGTAATAGTCGGCTACACCTTC.

The V gene is TRBV18, the J gene TRBJ1-6; D is unresolved. From germline, CDR1 is KGHSH and CDR2 LQKENI. The CDR3 is 14 residues long. With 4 bases removed from V and 8 bases from J, the gap between germline ends came to 12 bases. The CDR3 loop is CASSQGRRDSPLHF. The CDR3 nucleotides are TGTGCCAGCTCACAAGGCAGGCGGGATTCACCCCTCCACTTT.

This chain uses TRBV12-3 or TRBV12-4 with TRBJ1-2, with D perhaps matching TRBD1 (5 bases). The CDR3 loop spans 13 amino acids. Trimming stripped 7 bases from V and 7 bases from J, with 16 bases between. CDR3 protein: CASTPQGSRGYTF. Here the CDR3 DNA reads TGTGCCAGCACCCCCCAGGGATCTCGTGGCTACACCTTC.

This chain joins TRBV7-3 and TRBJ1-1; the D is unclear. The germline V and J ends were trimmed by 2 bases and 0 bases, with 4 bases remaining between them. Germline lookup yields CDR1 SGHTA and CDR2 FQGTGA. The CDR3 is 13 amino acids. CDR3 in amino acids: CASSLYMNTEAFF. DNA for the CDR3: TGTGCCAGCAGCTTATACATGAACACTGAAGCTTTCTTT.

The chain has TRBV7-2 and TRBJ2-1; TRBD2 matches at 11 bases. The V gene's germline CDR1 is SGHTA and CDR2 FQGNSA. This CDR3 has 17 residues. Trimming cost V 1 base and J 5 bases; bases outside gene matches: 7. In DNA, the CDR3 is TGTGCCAGCAGCTTAGTCCTAGCGGGAGGACCTAACAATGAGCAGTTCTTC. Translation: CASSLVLAGGPNNEQFF.

V and J are TRBV7-8 and TRBJ1-2; D is unclear. The V gene's germline CDR1 is SGHVS and CDR2 FQNEAQ. The CDR3 length is 15 residues. V was clipped by 1 base and J by 2 bases, with 11 bases between them. The CDR3 region has the DNA TGTGCCAGCAGCTTAGAATCGGTTATAAACTATGGCTACACCTTC. Translating gives CASSLESVINYGYTF.

The V call is TRBV7-3, the J call TRBJ2-3, with 7 positions matching TRBD2. Germline trimming cut 2 bases from V and 6 bases from J; bases unmatched to any gene: 5. Germline loops: CDR1 SGHTA, CDR2 FQGTGA. This CDR3 contains 14 residues. CDR3 residues: CASSLGRERDTQYF. CDR3 nucleotides: TGTGCCAGCAGCTTAGGGCGGGAGAGGGATACGCAGTATTTT.

The chain joins TRBV5-1 to TRBJ1-2, with TRBD1 matching 9 bases. The CDR3 runs 14 residues. Germline V gives CDR1 SGHRS, CDR2 YFSETQ. J lost 2 bases, V lost 7 bases, and 6 bases had no gene match. The CDR3 DNA is TGCGCCAGCTGCCCGGACAGGGGCAACTATGGCTACACCTTC. This encodes CASCPDRGNYGYTF.

J is TRBJ2-5 and V is TRBV10-3; D possibly corresponds to TRBD1 (6 bases). The V end was cut by 9 bases, the J end by 2 bases, with 19 bases between. CDR1 and CDR2 (germline): ENHRY, SYGVKD. There are 15 residues in the CDR3. In DNA form, the CDR3 reads TGTGCCATTTCCCCGACAGGCGACCCACAAGAGACCCAGTACTTC. Translated: CAISPTGDPQETQYF.